This TCR beta chain stems from a study of Graves' ophthalmopathy and Graves' hyperthyroidism. The study's findings and limits: At about 69% sensitivity and about 72% specificity, the model predicted progression of the ophthalmopathy. Blood shared most expanded thyroid clonotypes above 0.001 frequency.

TCR beta CDR3 amplification used RNA transcripts. HTBI primers were used in a first-round RT-PCR, which preceded a second-round multiplex PCR. From the multiplex PCR reads, TCRdb called clonotypes with MiXCR, one entry per CDR3 protein. The table records more than 1,000,000 distinct CDR3 sequences, roughly two fifths of them present only once. Ages of hyperthyroidism patients ran from 18 to 65, and their diagnoses were new, under 2 months' duration. Diagnosis used clinical symptoms, serum thyroxine, TRAb, thyroid ultrasound and orbital computed tomography. This clonotype was counted between two and nine times. The antigen is undetermined. This receptor was obtained from an adult man with Graves' hyperthyroidism. Sequencing was done on a sample of peripheral blood or thyroid tissue (not recorded which).

This CDR3 reads CARLLGGQYF. CDR3 sequence (DNA): TGCGCCAGGTTACTGGGGGGACAGTACTTC. The rearrangement uses TRBV5-1 and TRBJ2-5; possible D gene TRBD2, 6 bases. CDR1 SGHRS and CDR2 YFSETQ come from the germline V gene. This CDR3 is 10 amino acids long. V was shortened by 8 bases and J by 11 bases, with 13 bases between the two germline ends. The full variable domain, in which reference TRBV5-1 and TRBJ2-5 provide the parts outside the CDR3, is KAGVTQTPRYLIKTRGQQVTLSCSPISGHRSVSWYQQTPGQGLQFLFEYFSETQRNKGNFPGRFSGRQFSNSRSEMNVSTLELGDSALYLCARLLGGQYFGPGTRLLVL.